This TCR beta chain was documented in a study of shared clonotypes between healthy human individuals. Study results and limitations: In general, naive subsets displayed greater estimated richness than memory subsets did.

This CDR3 contains 15 residues. Trimming removed 2 bases at V and 0 bases at J, with 11 bases between. Per the germline V gene, CDR1 is MDHEN and CDR2 is SYDVKM. Execution of the assay was at deep level. Each sorted subset replicate got 200 ng genomic DNA, tens of thousands of genomes. Method: immunoSEQ multiplex PCR; TCRdb's copy keeps in-frame clones and lacks some. Counted here are about 1,500,000 clones, about 96% occurring once; the ten biggest clones make up roughly 1.2%. Turning to this clone: The target antigen is unknown.

V gene TRBV28 combines with J gene TRBJ2-7; D is possibly TRBD2 (6 bases). Source material: naive CD4+ T cells sorted from blood. The sample's subset: CD45RA+ positively selected. The receptor was isolated from a man younger than 45 in good health. The CDR3 DNA reads as TGTGCCAGCAGTTTACCGGGAGCCCGCTCCTACGAGCAGTACTTC. Its protein is CASSLPGARSYEQYF.